These T cell receptor beta chains were read from a single sample in a study of identical twins. Using its own MiXCR run on the 5' RACE reads, TCRdb lists one record per CDR3 protein. The sample holds about 890,000 distinct CDR3 sequences, around an eighth seen once. Separately, the same data were catalogued under a study of yellow fever vaccine responses in identical twins.

Input material: PBMCs. The receptors originated from a woman under 30 in good health. Both conserved end residues are part of each CDR3. Fields, in order: V gene, J gene, clone size, D gene, CDR3 DNA, CDR3 protein. D genes are given only for firm matches. Only some rows state a clone size, as once, few, many or a class for expanded clones.

v_gene: TRBV12-3/TRBV12-4; j_gene: TRBJ2-1; abundance: many; d_gene: -; CDR3nt: TGTGCCAGCGGACCGTCGGACAGTGCCATGAATGAGCAGTTCTTC; CDR3aa: CASGPSDSAMNEQFF
v_gene: TRBV28; j_gene: TRBJ2-1; abundance: -; d_gene: TRBD2; CDR3nt: TGTGCCAGCAGTTTTTTTAAGACTAGCGGGAGTCAGCGGTACAATGAGCAGTTCTTC; CDR3aa: CASSFFKTSGSQRYNEQFF
v_gene: TRBV7-9; j_gene: TRBJ2-1; abundance: -; d_gene: -; CDR3nt: TGTGCCAGCAGCACAGAGAGCTCCTACAATGAGCAGTTCTTC; CDR3aa: CASSTESSYNEQFF
v_gene: TRBV29-1; j_gene: TRBJ2-5; abundance: many; d_gene: -; CDR3nt: TGCAGCGGGAGAACAGGGCATGGTGAGACCCAGTACTTC; CDR3aa: CSGRTGHGETQYF
v_gene: TRBV11-2; j_gene: TRBJ2-1; abundance: -; d_gene: TRBD2; CDR3nt: TGTGCCAGCAGCCGTATAGGGGCGGGGGGTTCCTACAATGAGCAGTTCTTC; CDR3aa: CASSRIGAGGSYNEQFF
v_gene: TRBV12-3/TRBV12-4; j_gene: TRBJ2-2; abundance: few; d_gene: -; CDR3nt: TGTGCCAGCAGTGCGGTCCGAGGCGGGGAGCTGTTTTTT; CDR3aa: CASSAVRGGELFF
v_gene: TRBV24-1; j_gene: TRBJ2-1; abundance: -; d_gene: -; CDR3nt: TGTGCCACCAGTGCCAGATTAACCTCCTACAATGAGCAGTTCTTC; CDR3aa: CATSARLTSYNEQFF
v_gene: TRBV20-1; j_gene: TRBJ2-1; abundance: -; d_gene: -; CDR3nt: TGCAGTGCTAGAAAGGTGGAGATACTGGGGAATGAGCAGTTCTTC; CDR3aa: CSARKVEILGNEQFF
v_gene: TRBV7-9; j_gene: TRBJ1-2; abundance: few; d_gene: -; CDR3nt: TGTGCCAGCAGCCCAGTGGGGGGATCCTATGGCTACACCTTC; CDR3aa: CASSPVGGSYGYTF
v_gene: TRBV20-1; j_gene: TRBJ2-3; abundance: many; d_gene: TRBD2; CDR3nt: TGCAGTGCTAGAGATCGACGGAAGCGGGGGACAGATACGCAGTATTTT; CDR3aa: CSARDRRKRGTDTQYF
v_gene: TRBV10-3; j_gene: TRBJ2-7; abundance: few; d_gene: TRBD1; CDR3nt: TGTGCCATCAGTGGGGGACAGGGCGCCTACGAGCAGTACTTC; CDR3aa: CAISGGQGAYEQYF
v_gene: TRBV14; j_gene: TRBJ1-4; abundance: few; d_gene: TRBD1; CDR3nt: TGTGCCAGCAGCAGCCGGGGGACAGGGGTTGAAAAACTGTTTTTT; CDR3aa: CASSSRGTGVEKLFF
v_gene: TRBV6-5; j_gene: TRBJ1-1; abundance: -; d_gene: -; CDR3nt: TGTGCCAGCAGTTACTCGCAGGGCTTGAACACTGAAGCTTTCTTT; CDR3aa: CASSYSQGLNTEAFF
v_gene: TRBV7-9; j_gene: TRBJ2-3; abundance: -; d_gene: -; CDR3nt: TGTGCCAGCAGCTTAGGTATCCAGTTTGGCACAGATACGCAGTATTTT; CDR3aa: CASSLGIQFGTDTQYF
v_gene: TRBV6-5; j_gene: TRBJ1-4; abundance: few; d_gene: -; CDR3nt: TGTGCCAGCAGTTACTCGAGAGGGGTGGGTGAAAAACTGTTTTTT; CDR3aa: CASSYSRGVGEKLFF
v_gene: TRBV19; j_gene: TRBJ2-5; abundance: -; d_gene: TRBD2; CDR3nt: TGTGCCAGTAGTATTCGGACTAGCCTCCAAGAGACCCAGTACTTC; CDR3aa: CASSIRTSLQETQYF
v_gene: TRBV24-1; j_gene: TRBJ2-1; abundance: -; d_gene: -; CDR3nt: TGTGCCACCAGTGAAACAAGGGGCCCCAATGAGCAGTTCTTC; CDR3aa: CATSETRGPNEQFF
v_gene: TRBV9; j_gene: TRBJ1-5; abundance: many; d_gene: TRBD1; CDR3nt: TGTGCCAGCAGCCCGGGACAGGGGGTCAATCAGCCCCAGCATTTT; CDR3aa: CASSPGQGVNQPQHF
v_gene: TRBV21-1; j_gene: TRBJ2-1; abundance: few; d_gene: -; CDR3nt: TGTGCCAGCAGCACTAAAAAACCGGGACAGGGCCCTTACAATGAGCAGTTCTTC; CDR3aa: CASSTKKPGQGPYNEQFF
v_gene: TRBV25-1; j_gene: TRBJ2-1; abundance: -; d_gene: -; CDR3nt: TGTGCCAGCAGTGAATTCGACAAAAGCTCCTACAATGAGCAGTTCTTC; CDR3aa: CASSEFDKSSYNEQFF
v_gene: TRBV20-1; j_gene: TRBJ2-3; abundance: few; d_gene: TRBD1; CDR3nt: TGCAGTGCTAGAGTGGACAGGGACTCGGATACGCAGTATTTT; CDR3aa: CSARVDRDSDTQYF
v_gene: TRBV5-1; j_gene: TRBJ1-2; abundance: many; d_gene: TRBD1; CDR3nt: TGCGCCAGCAGCGAGGGACAGGGAAACTATGGCTACACCTTC; CDR3aa: CASSEGQGNYGYTF
v_gene: TRBV18; j_gene: TRBJ1-5; abundance: few; d_gene: TRBD1; CDR3nt: TGTGCCAGCTCACCCCGGGACAGGGTCGACCAGCCCCAGCATTTT; CDR3aa: CASSPRDRVDQPQHF
v_gene: TRBV28; j_gene: TRBJ2-1; abundance: -; d_gene: TRBD1; CDR3nt: TGTACCAGCACCCCCGGGACAGGGGGTTTCAATGAGCAGTTCTTC; CDR3aa: CTSTPGTGGFNEQFF
v_gene: TRBV6-5; j_gene: TRBJ2-1; abundance: many; d_gene: TRBD2; CDR3nt: TGTGCCAGCAGTTACTCGACTAGCGGGGACAATGAGCAGTTCTTC; CDR3aa: CASSYSTSGDNEQFF
v_gene: TRBV20-1; j_gene: TRBJ2-5; abundance: -; d_gene: TRBD1; CDR3nt: TGCTGTGCTAGACCTCCCGGGACAGGGGTGTTTGAGACCCAGTACTTC; CDR3aa: CCARPPGTGVFETQYF
v_gene: TRBV29-1; j_gene: TRBJ2-7; abundance: many; d_gene: -; CDR3nt: TGCAGCGTTTCTTCCAGAGACGCGTACGAGCAGTACTTC; CDR3aa: CSVSSRDAYEQYF
v_gene: TRBV15; j_gene: TRBJ2-7; abundance: -; d_gene: -; CDR3nt: TGTGCCACCAGCAGAGATCCCATTTACGAGCAGTACTTC; CDR3aa: CATSRDPIYEQYF
v_gene: TRBV27; j_gene: TRBJ2-3; abundance: few; d_gene: -; CDR3nt: TGTGCCAGCAGTTTTCTTTACACCGACACAGATACGCAGTATTTT; CDR3aa: CASSFLYTDTDTQYF
v_gene: TRBV20-1; j_gene: TRBJ2-3; abundance: -; d_gene: TRBD2; CDR3nt: TGCAGTGCTAGAGATTTAGCGGGAGACACAGATACGCAGTATTTT; CDR3aa: CSARDLAGDTDTQYF
v_gene: TRBV28; j_gene: TRBJ2-2; abundance: many; d_gene: TRBD1; CDR3nt: TGTGCCAGCAGTTTATTGCAGGGGGCTCACACCGGGGAGCTGTTTTTT; CDR3aa: CASSLLQGAHTGELFF
v_gene: TRBV29-1; j_gene: TRBJ2-7; abundance: -; d_gene: -; CDR3nt: TGCAGCGTTGACTCGGACAGCAGTTACGAGCAGTACTTC; CDR3aa: CSVDSDSSYEQYF
v_gene: TRBV5-1; j_gene: TRBJ1-6; abundance: few; d_gene: -; CDR3nt: TGCGCCAGCAGCTCGGAAGGCAGGAGGGAGCCCCTCCACTTT; CDR3aa: CASSSEGRREPLHF
v_gene: TRBV7-2; j_gene: TRBJ1-1; abundance: few; d_gene: -; CDR3nt: TGTGCCAGCAGCTCCGTGAGTCTGCCCTTT; CDR3aa: CASSSVSLPF
v_gene: TRBV2; j_gene: TRBJ2-5; abundance: -; d_gene: TRBD2; CDR3nt: TGTGCCGGAGGTAGACTAGCGGGATTTCCTGAGACCCAGTACTTC; CDR3aa: CAGGRLAGFPETQYF
v_gene: TRBV4-1; j_gene: TRBJ2-7; abundance: few; d_gene: -; CDR3nt: TGCGCCAGCAGCCAAGAGGCCCCTCAGAGGGACGAGCAGTACTTC; CDR3aa: CASSQEAPQRDEQYF